This T cell receptor beta chain was obtained from a study of cytomegalovirus exposure and HLA in healthy donors. Across the study: Researchers found that around 80% of over 350 genotyped donors fell within the Caucasian-associated ancestry cluster.

The CDR3 runs to 16 residues. Trimming removed 4 bases at V and 0 bases at J, with 10 bases between. Looked up from germline, CDR1 is SNHLY and CDR2 is FYNNEI. It was with 60 Vbeta and 13 Jbeta primers that the PCR ran. Some clones are missing from TCRdb's copy, which holds only in-frame ones; the method was immunoSEQ multiplex PCR. The data hold 130,000 to 150,000 clones, with 80% observed a single time. The sequencing input was PBMCs. The chain joins TRBV2 to TRBJ2-6; perhaps TRBD1 as D (6 bases). The receptor's source is a man aged 35-49 years in good health and CMV-seropositive. CDR3 DNA sequence: TGTGCCAGCAGTGGACCGGACAGCTCTGGGGCCAACGTCCTGACTTTC. It specifies CASSGPDSSGANVLTF.